The clone carrying this T cell receptor (beta chain) was recorded only once. Its antigen is unidentified. PCR involved 60 Vbeta and 13 Jbeta primers. Profiled with immunoSEQ multiplex PCR; TCRdb holds only in-frame clones, not every one. The table has over 200,000 clones, about 75% seen once. This record belongs to a study of cytomegalovirus exposure and HLA in healthy donors. Whole-study results and caveats: Most subjects had HLA-A and HLA-B alleles reportedly predicted accurately by TCR beta sequences.

V was shortened by 4 bases and J by 7 bases, with 17 bases between the two germline ends. The CDR3 sequence is 15 residues long. From germline, CDR1 is MNHNS and CDR2 SASEGT. Input material: PBMCs. This TCR came from a woman in her twenties or thirties in good health and CMV-seronegative. This sequence joins TRBV6-1 and TRBJ2-1; D is perhaps TRBD1 (6 bases). CDR3 amino acids: CASSVLDSQGNEQFF. In nucleotides, the CDR3 is TGTGCCAGCAGTGTACTGGACAGTCAAGGGAATGAGCAGTTCTTC.